This T cell receptor (beta chain) stems from a study of post-analysis software for immune sequencing data. On this clonotype: Its target is not known.

With 6 bases removed from V and 9 bases from J, the gap between germline ends came to 15 bases. The CDR3 is 13 residues long. Germline V gene data show CDR1 as ENHRY and CDR2 as SYGVKD. Findings and caveats of the study: Four or five TRBV segments were significantly more frequent in patients than in controls. TRBV5-6, TRBV5-1 and TRBV20-1 were among these segments.

TCR beta cDNA libraries had unique molecular identifiers. From the PCR reads, TCRdb called clonotypes with MiXCR, one entry per CDR3 protein. The sample consists of 650,000 to 850,000 distinct CDR3 sequences, approximately 57% of them appearing once. The specimen was blood. This TCR was sampled from a girl between 10 and 17 years old with multiple sclerosis. This chain uses TRBV10-3 with TRBJ2-1; a weak D match, TRBD2 (8 bases). CDR3 protein: CAISPGGDSEQFF. In DNA, the CDR3 is TGTGCCATCAGCCCCGGGGGGGACAGTGAGCAGTTCTTC.